The 8 T cell receptor beta chains listed next were all sequenced from one sample in a study of OX40 agonist ivuxolimab in advanced cancers. Assay: immunoSEQ multiplex PCR; the TCRdb copy retains only in-frame clones and omits some. Among about 68,000 clones, over 65% were seen once, and the ten largest hold roughly 0.74%. The specimen was CD4+ or CD8+ T cells sorted from blood, collected in a trial of the OX40 agonist ivuxolimab. These receptor sequences come from an adult with an advanced solid tumor such as melanoma, head and neck, liver or kidney cancer.

V and J are TRBV18 and TRBJ2-1; perhaps TRBD1 as D (5 bases). Trimming stripped 4 bases from V and 3 bases from J, with 7 bases between. There are 13 residues in the CDR3. CDR1 is KGHSH, CDR2 LQKENI, per germline. The CDR3 DNA reads as TGTGCCAGCTCACGCGACAGCTACAATGAGCAGTTCTTC. Its protein product is CASSRDSYNEQFF.

The CDR3 loop reads CASSTAPQAYEQYF. The CDR3 DNA is TGTGCCAGCTCTACGGCCCCACAGGCTTACGAGCAGTACTTC. The rearrangement uses TRBV18 and TRBJ2-7; D is perhaps TRBD1 (5 bases). Germline V CDR1 and CDR2: KGHSH, LQKENI. Between the trimmed V and J ends, which lost 6 bases and 4 bases, there was a span of 16 bases. The CDR3 contains 14 residues.

The V gene is TRBV4-3, the J gene TRBJ1-4; D is undetermined. Germline V gene lookup returns CDR1 LGHNA and CDR2 YSLEER. V gave up 1 base and J gave up 1 base, with 10 bases separating them. The CDR3 length is 16 residues. The CDR3 sequence is CASSQAPGETNEKLFF. The DNA of the CDR3 is TGCGCCAGCAGCCAAGCTCCGGGCGAAACTAATGAAAAACTGTTTTTT.

The chain couples TRBV29-1 to TRBJ2-4, with TRBD2 identical over 8 bases. This CDR3 is built from 13 residues. The J segment lost 9 bases and the V segment lost 7 bases, leaving 11 bases of the junction unmatched. Germline V CDR1 and CDR2: SQVTM, ANQGSEA. The CDR3 protein is CSAGTRGLGIQYF. Here the CDR3 DNA reads TGCAGCGCGGGGACTAGGGGGTTGGGCATTCAGTACTTC.

The chain employs TRBV11-2 and TRBJ2-1; D is uncertain. There are 14 residues in the CDR3. The V and J ends lost 1 base and 9 bases respectively, with 13 bases between them. CDR1 SGHAT and CDR2 FQNNGV come from the germline V gene. Here the CDR3 DNA reads TGTGCCAGCAGCTTAGCTGGCTACACCTCTGAGCAGTTCTTC. It translates to CASSLAGYTSEQFF.

The V gene is TRBV6-6, the J gene TRBJ1-6; no reliable D call. Looked up from germline, CDR1 is MNHNY and CDR2 is SVGAGI (reference sequence). Between the trimmed V and J ends, which lost 0 bases and 6 bases, there was a span of 6 bases. The CDR3 covers 14 residues. CDR3: CASSYSPGNSPLHF. CDR3 bases: TGTGCCAGCAGTTACTCCCCGGGTAATTCACCCCTCCACTTT.

The chain has TRBV5-6 and TRBJ2-2, with TRBD1 identical over 10 bases. The CDR3 covers 15 residues. J was trimmed by 6 bases and V by 5 bases; bases with no gene match: 7. Germline lookup yields CDR1 SGHDT and CDR2 YYEEEE. The CDR3 here is CASRSGQGSAGELFF. DNA of the CDR3: TGTGCCAGCAGATCGGGACAGGGGTCCGCCGGGGAGCTGTTTTTT.

The genes are TRBV4-1 and TRBJ1-3, with D tentatively TRBD1 (6 bases). CDR1 and CDR2 from the germline V gene are MGHRA and YSYEKL. V was clipped by 7 bases and J by 2 bases, with 21 bases between them. This CDR3 is built from 17 residues. CDR3 sequence: CASTEMTGPPAGNTIYF. The CDR3 region has the DNA TGCGCCAGCACTGAGATGACAGGCCCTCCCGCTGGAAACACCATATATTTT.